The next 16 T cell receptor beta chains were all read from a single sample in a study of coeliac disease. TCRdb's table, derived via immunoSEQ multiplex PCR, lists solely in-frame clones and lacks some. The sample holds thousands of clones; around 73% are singletons and the top ten take more than 5%. The sequenced sample was lamina propria lymphocytes from the gut. The receptor set was obtained from a man aged 25-40 years with celiac disease.

The chain recombines TRBV9 with TRBJ2-7, with a weak D call TRBD1 (5 bases). V was pared by 4 bases and J by 0 bases, with 11 bases between. The CDR3 totals 14 residues. Germline V gene data show CDR1 as SGDLS and CDR2 as YYNGEE. CDR3 loop: CASSSQGASYEQYF. CDR3 in DNA: TGTGCCAGCAGCTCCCAGGGCGCCTCCTACGAGCAGTACTTC.

The V and J genes are TRBV25-1 and TRBJ2-1, with 8 positions matching TRBD2. Trimming removed 5 bases from V and 6 bases from J; junction bases left unmatched: 6. The V gene's germline CDR1 is MGHDK and CDR2 SYGVNS. The CDR3 has 14 amino acids. CDR3 sequence (DNA): TGTGCCAGCAGTCCTACGGGAGGGCCCAATGAGCAGTTCTTC. It yields the protein CASSPTGGPNEQFF.

V usage is TRBV4-1 and J usage is TRBJ2-7, with a possible D match to TRBD2 (6 bases). The germline V gene has CDR1 MGHRA and CDR2 YSYEKL. Trimming stripped 1 base from V and 5 bases from J, with 21 bases between. This CDR3 is built from 17 residues. CDR3 sequence: CASSQVTGVGIGHEQYF. The CDR3 DNA reads as TGCGCCAGCAGCCAAGTTACGGGAGTAGGGATCGGGCACGAGCAGTACTTC.

The chain couples TRBV7-9 to TRBJ2-7; TRBD1 might be the D (6 bases). Deletions cut 1 base from V and 6 bases from J, with 7 bases between. Germline-derived CDR1 and CDR2 are SEHNR and FQNEAQ (reference sequence). The CDR3 runs 12 residues. The CDR3 nucleotides read TGTGCCAGCAGCTTAGGGGGGCGCGAGCAGTACTTC. This translates into CASSLGGREQYF. Full variable domain (missing parts from reference TRBV7-9 and TRBJ2-7): DTGVSQNPRHKITKRGQNVTFRCDPISEHNRLYWYRQTLGQGPEFLTYFQNEAQLEKSRLLSDRFSAERPKGSFSTLEIQRTEQGDSAMYLCASSLGGREQYFGPGTRLTVT.

This chain uses TRBV27 with TRBJ2-2; possibly TRBD1 for D (6 bases). Trimming cost V 2 bases and J 2 bases, with 27 bases left between them. This CDR3 has 21 residues. Germline V lookup: CDR1 MNHEY, CDR2 SMNVEV (reference sequence). CDR3 bases: TGTGCCAGCAGTTTACGTCCCACAGCTTCCAGGGGTTTTCGCAACACCGGGGAGCTGTTTTTT. As protein: CASSLRPTASRGFRNTGELFF.

J is TRBJ2-2 and V is TRBV6-5, with D unresolved. Trimming pared 2 bases from V and 8 bases from J, leaving 12 bases between. The CDR3 contains 14 residues. Germline-derived CDR1 and CDR2 are MNHEY and SVGAGI. CDR3 DNA sequence: TGTGCCAGCAGTTACGCCCTCCGAGGAGGGGAGCTGTTTTTT. As protein: CASSYALRGGELFF.

The chain links TRBV10-3 to TRBJ2-7; 7 nucleotides agree with TRBD1. The J segment lost 3 bases and the V segment lost 6 bases, leaving 8 bases of the junction unmatched. CDR1 ENHRY and CDR2 SYGVKD come from the germline V gene. The CDR3 length is 14 residues. CDR3 nucleotides: TGTGCCATCAGACGAAGGGACAGAGACTACGAGCAGTACTTC. It encodes CAIRRRDRDYEQYF.

The count of this clone is one. The rearrangement links TRBV7-9 to TRBJ2-1; 9 bases agree with TRBD2. V gave up 2 bases and J gave up 7 bases; unmatched junction bases: 3. The CDR3 runs 14 residues. From germline, CDR1 is SEHNR and CDR2 FQNEAQ (reference sequence). CDR3 nucleotides: TGTGCCAGCAGCTTACCAGCGGGAGGAAATGAGCAGTTCTTC. Residues: CASSLPAGGNEQFF. The whole variable domain, filled in from reference TRBV7-9 and TRBJ2-1, reads DTGVSQNPRHKITKRGQNVTFRCDPISEHNRLYWYRQTLGQGPEFLTYFQNEAQLEKSRLLSDRFSAERPKGSFSTLEIQRTEQGDSAMYLCASSLPAGGNEQFFGPGTRLTVL.

The genes are TRBV27 and TRBJ2-1; TRBD2 agrees at 10 bases. The V segment lost 7 bases and the J segment 7 bases; nucleotides outside the gene matches: 10. Germline values: CDR1 MNHEY, CDR2 SMNVEV (reference sequence). The CDR3 runs 15 residues. CDR3 bases: TGTGCCAGCAAACTTAGCGGGGGGTCAGGTAATGAGCAGTTCTTC. Amino acid sequence: CASKLSGGSGNEQFF.

This clone showed up just a few times. The chain has TRBV4-3 and TRBJ2-3, with a weak D call TRBD1 (5 bases). Trimming cost V 4 bases and J 0 bases, with 20 bases left between them. CDR1 LGHNA and CDR2 YSLEER come from the germline V gene. The CDR3 is 18 amino acids. The CDR3 region has the DNA TGCGCCAGCAGCCTACAAGCCCCGACAGATACTAGCACAGATACGCAGTATTTT. It is translated as CASSLQAPTDTSTDTQYF.

CDR3 DNA: TGCAGTGCTAGAGACGGAGTAGGGCAGTACTTC. Protein product: CSARDGVGQYF. The genes are TRBV20-1 and TRBJ2-7; no definite D call. Trimming removed 0 bases from V and 9 bases from J, with 9 bases in between. CDR1 DFQATT and CDR2 SNEGSKA come from the germline V gene (reference sequence). CDR3 length: 11 residues.

The rearrangement uses TRBV18 and TRBJ2-5; D may be TRBD1 (7 bases). CDR3 length: 14 amino acids. CDR1 is KGHSH and CDR2 is LQKENI in the germline V gene. Trimming removed 1 base from V and 5 bases from J, with 11 bases in between. In nucleotides, the CDR3 is TGTGCCAGCTCACCACAGGAGGGGGCTGAGACCCAGTACTTC. The encoded protein is CASSPQEGAETQYF.

The rearrangement links TRBV28 to TRBJ1-4, with 8 bases aligning to TRBD1. V gave up 6 bases and J gave up 10 bases; unmatched junction bases: 4. Germline V lookup: CDR1 MDHEN, CDR2 SYDVKM. The CDR3 has 12 residues. The CDR3 coding sequence is TGTGCCAGCAGCAACAGGGGGGGAAAACTGTTTTTT. Translation gives CASSNRGGKLFF.

The V call is TRBV7-2, the J call TRBJ1-3; tentatively, D is TRBD1 (6 bases). CDR1 SGHTA and CDR2 FQGNSA come from the germline V gene. V dropped 5 bases and J dropped 2 bases, with 13 bases sitting between them. This CDR3 has 15 amino acids. The CDR3 DNA is TGTGCCAGCAGCAAACGAGGGGGACCTGGAAACACCATATATTTT. Protein product: CASSKRGGPGNTIYF.

This clone was recorded only once. This chain joins TRBV7-2 and TRBJ2-2; no clear D gene. CDR3 length equals 16 residues. The V and J ends lost 1 base and 5 bases respectively, with 14 bases between them. Germline lookup yields CDR1 SGHTA and CDR2 FQGNSA. The CDR3 sequence is CASSLEIGGPTGELFF. The CDR3 DNA reads TGTGCCAGCAGCTTAGAGATAGGTGGGCCTACCGGGGAGCTGTTTTTT.

This chain uses TRBV5-6 with TRBJ1-1; 7 positions agree with TRBD1. The CDR3 totals 14 residues. Germline loops: CDR1 SGHDT, CDR2 YYEEEE. V shed 4 bases, J shed 1 base, and the junction held 4 bases outside the gene matches. CDR3 protein: CASSIYRGNTEAFF. The CDR3 nucleotides read TGTGCCAGCAGCATCTACAGGGGGAACACTGAAGCTTTCTTT.